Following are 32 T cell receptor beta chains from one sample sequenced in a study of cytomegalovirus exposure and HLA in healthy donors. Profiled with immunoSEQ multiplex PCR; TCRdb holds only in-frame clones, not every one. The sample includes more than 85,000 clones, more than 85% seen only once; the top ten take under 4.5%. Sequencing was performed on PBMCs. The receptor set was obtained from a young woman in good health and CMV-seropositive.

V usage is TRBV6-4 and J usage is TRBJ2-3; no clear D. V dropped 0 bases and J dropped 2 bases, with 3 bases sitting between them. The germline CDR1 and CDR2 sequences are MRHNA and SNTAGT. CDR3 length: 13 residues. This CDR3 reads CASSDSITDTQYF. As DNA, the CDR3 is TGTGCCAGCAGTGACTCTATCACAGATACGCAGTATTTT.

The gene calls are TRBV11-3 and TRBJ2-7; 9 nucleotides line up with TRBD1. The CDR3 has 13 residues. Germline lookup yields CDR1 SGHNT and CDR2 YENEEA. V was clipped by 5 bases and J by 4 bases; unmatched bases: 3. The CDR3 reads CASSRDRVYEQYF. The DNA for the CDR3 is TGTGCCAGCAGCCGGGACAGGGTGTACGAGCAGTACTTC.

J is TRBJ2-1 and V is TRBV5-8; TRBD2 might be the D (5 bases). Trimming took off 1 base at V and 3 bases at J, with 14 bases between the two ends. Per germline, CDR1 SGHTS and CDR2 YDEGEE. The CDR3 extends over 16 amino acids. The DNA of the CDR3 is TGTGCCAGCAGCTTGAACTCCGGGATGAGCTACAATGAGCAGTTCTTC. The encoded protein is CASSLNSGMSYNEQFF. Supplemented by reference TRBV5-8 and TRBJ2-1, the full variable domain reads EAGVTQSPTHLIKTRGQQATLRCSPISGHTSVYWYQQALGLGLQFLLWYDEGEERNRGNFPPRFSGRQFPNYSSELNVNALELEDSALYLCASSLNSGMSYNEQFFGPGTRLTVL.

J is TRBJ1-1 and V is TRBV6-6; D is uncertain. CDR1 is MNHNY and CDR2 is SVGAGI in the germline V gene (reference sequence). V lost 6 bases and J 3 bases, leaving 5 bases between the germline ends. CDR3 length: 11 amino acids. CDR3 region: CASSTDTEAFF. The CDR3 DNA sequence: TGTGCCAGCAGCACTGACACTGAAGCTTTCTTT.

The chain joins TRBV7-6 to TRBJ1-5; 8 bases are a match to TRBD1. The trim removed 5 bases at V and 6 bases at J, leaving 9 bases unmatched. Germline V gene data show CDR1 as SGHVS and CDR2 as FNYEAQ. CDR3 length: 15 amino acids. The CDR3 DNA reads TGTGCCAGCAGCCGAGGACAGGGAACTACTCAGCCCCAGCATTTT. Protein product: CASSRGQGTTQPQHF.

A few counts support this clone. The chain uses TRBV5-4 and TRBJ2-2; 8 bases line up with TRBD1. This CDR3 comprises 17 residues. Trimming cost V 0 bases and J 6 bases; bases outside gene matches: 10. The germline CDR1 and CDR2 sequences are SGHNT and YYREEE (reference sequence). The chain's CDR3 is CASSLGGRQGLSGELFF. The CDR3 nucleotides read TGTGCCAGCAGCTTGGGGGGCCGACAGGGGTTATCCGGGGAGCTGTTTTTT.

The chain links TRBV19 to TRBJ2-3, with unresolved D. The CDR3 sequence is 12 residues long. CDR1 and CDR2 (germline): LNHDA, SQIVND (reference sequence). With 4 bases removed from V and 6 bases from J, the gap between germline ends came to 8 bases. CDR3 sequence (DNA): TGTGCCAGTAGTACTATGAGGGATACGCAGTATTTT. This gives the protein CASSTMRDTQYF.

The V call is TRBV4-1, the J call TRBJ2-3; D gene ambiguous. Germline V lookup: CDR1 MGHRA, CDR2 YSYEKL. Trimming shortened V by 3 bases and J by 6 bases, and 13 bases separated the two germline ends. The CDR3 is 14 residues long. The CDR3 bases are TGCGCCAGCAGCCAGCCGGTGAAGTCCGATACGCAGTATTTT. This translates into CASSQPVKSDTQYF.

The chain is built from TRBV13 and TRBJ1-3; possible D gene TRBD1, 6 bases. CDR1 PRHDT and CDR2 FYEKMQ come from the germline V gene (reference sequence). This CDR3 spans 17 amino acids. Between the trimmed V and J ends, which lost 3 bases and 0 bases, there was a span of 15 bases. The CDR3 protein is CASSLRDLGGSGNTIYF. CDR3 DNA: TGTGCCAGCAGCTTGAGGGACCTAGGGGGCTCTGGAAACACCATATATTTT.

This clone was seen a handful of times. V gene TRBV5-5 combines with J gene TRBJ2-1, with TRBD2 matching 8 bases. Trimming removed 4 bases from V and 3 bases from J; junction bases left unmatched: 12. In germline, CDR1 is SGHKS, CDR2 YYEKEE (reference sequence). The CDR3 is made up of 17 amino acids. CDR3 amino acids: CASSPPVAGGIYNEQFF. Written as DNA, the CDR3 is TGTGCCAGCAGCCCCCCAGTGGCGGGAGGAATCTACAATGAGCAGTTCTTC.

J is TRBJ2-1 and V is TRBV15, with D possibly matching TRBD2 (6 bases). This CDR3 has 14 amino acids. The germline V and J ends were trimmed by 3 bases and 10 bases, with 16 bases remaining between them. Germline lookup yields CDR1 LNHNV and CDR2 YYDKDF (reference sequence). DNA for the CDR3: TGTGCCACCAGCAGTGGTAGGAGGGTAGTCGAGCAGTTCTTC. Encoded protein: CATSSGRRVVEQFF.

The chain's CDR3 is CASSLGGTGVRNTEAFF. DNA for the CDR3: TGTGCCAGCAGCTTGGGAGGGACAGGGGTTAGGAACACTGAAGCTTTCTTT. The rearrangement joins TRBV11-2 to TRBJ1-1; 10 bases align to TRBD1. The CDR3 extends over 17 amino acids. Germline-derived CDR1 and CDR2 are SGHAT and FQNNGV. V shed 3 bases, J shed 1 base, and the junction held 8 bases outside the gene matches. The whole variable domain, filled in from reference TRBV11-2 and TRBJ1-1, reads EAGVAQSPRYKIIEKRQSVAFWCNPISGHATLYWYQQILGQGPKLLIQFQNNGVVDDSQLPKDRFSAERLKGVDSTLKIQPAKLEDSAVYLCASSLGGTGVRNTEAFFGQGTRLTVV.

The CDR3 here is CASSESGQGYEQYF. In DNA form, the CDR3 reads TGCGCCAGCAGTGAGTCGGGACAGGGTTACGAGCAGTACTTC. The V and J genes are TRBV10-2 and TRBJ2-7, with 9 bases fitting TRBD1. Germline assignment: CDR1 WSHSY and CDR2 SAAADI. The CDR3 extends over 14 amino acids. With V trimmed by 0 bases and J by 4 bases, 1 base remained unmatched.

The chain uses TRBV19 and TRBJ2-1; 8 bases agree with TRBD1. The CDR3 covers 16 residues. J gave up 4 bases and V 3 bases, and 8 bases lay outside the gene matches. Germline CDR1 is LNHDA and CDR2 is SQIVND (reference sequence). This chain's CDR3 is CASSIFPGQEYNEQFF. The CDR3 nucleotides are TGTGCCAGTAGTATCTTCCCGGGACAGGAGTACAATGAGCAGTTCTTC.

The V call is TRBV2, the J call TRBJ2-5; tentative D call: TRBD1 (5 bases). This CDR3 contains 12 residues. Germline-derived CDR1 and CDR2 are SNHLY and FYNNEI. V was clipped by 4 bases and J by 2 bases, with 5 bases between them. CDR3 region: CASSGQQETQYF. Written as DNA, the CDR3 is TGTGCCAGCAGTGGACAGCAAGAGACCCAGTACTTC.

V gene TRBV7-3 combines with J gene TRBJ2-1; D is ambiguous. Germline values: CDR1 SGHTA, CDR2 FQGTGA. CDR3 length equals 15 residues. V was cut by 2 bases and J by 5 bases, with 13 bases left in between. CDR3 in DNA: TGTGCCAGCAGCTTAGAGGAGAAAGAAAACAATGAGCAGTTCTTC. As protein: CASSLEEKENNEQFF.

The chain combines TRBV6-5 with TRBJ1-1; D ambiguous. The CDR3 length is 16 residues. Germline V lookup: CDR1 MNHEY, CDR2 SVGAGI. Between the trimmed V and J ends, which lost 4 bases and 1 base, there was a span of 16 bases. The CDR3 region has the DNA TGTGCCAGCAGTTCAGTCTGGGAGGGCTCGAACACTGAAGCTTTCTTT. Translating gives CASSSVWEGSNTEAFF.

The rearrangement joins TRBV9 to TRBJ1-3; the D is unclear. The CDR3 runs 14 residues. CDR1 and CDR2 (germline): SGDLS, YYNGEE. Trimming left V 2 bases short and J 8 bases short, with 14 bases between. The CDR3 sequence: CASSVGQEEYTIYF. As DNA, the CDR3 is TGTGCCAGCAGCGTTGGCCAGGAGGAGTACACCATATATTTT.

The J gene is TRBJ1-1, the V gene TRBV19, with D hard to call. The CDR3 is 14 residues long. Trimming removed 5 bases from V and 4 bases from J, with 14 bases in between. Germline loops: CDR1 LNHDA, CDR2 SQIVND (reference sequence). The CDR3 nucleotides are TGTGCCAGTAGTCCGGGAATTGTAGGCACTGAAGCTTTCTTT. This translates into CASSPGIVGTEAFF.

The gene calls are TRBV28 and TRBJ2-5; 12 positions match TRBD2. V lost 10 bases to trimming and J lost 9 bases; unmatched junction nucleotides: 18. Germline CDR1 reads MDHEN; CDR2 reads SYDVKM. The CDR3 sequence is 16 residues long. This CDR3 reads CATIGASGRVRAAQYF. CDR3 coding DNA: TGTGCCACCATCGGGGCTAGCGGGAGGGTCCGGGCGGCCCAGTACTTC. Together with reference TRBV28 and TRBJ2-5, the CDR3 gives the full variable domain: DVKVTQSSRYLVKRTGEKVFLECVQDMDHENMFWYRQDPGLGLRLIYFSYDVKMKEKGDIPEGYSVSREKKERFSLILESASTNQTSMYLCATIGASGRVRAAQYFGPGTRLLVL.

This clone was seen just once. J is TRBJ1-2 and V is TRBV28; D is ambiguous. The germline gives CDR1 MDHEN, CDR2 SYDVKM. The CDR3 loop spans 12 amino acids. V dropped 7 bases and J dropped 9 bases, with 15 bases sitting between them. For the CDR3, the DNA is TGTGCCAGCACCAGCCAGGAGGCCCGCTACACCTTC. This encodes CASTSQEARYTF.

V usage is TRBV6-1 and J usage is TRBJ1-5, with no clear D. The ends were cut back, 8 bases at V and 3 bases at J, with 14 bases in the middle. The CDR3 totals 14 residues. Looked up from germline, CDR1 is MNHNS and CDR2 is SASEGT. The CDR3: CASSTSSPNQPQHF. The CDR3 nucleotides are TGTGCCAGCTCTACGAGTAGCCCCAATCAGCCCCAGCATTTT.

This CDR3 reads CASSDGRGWADTQYF. The CDR3 coding sequence is TGTGCCAGCAGTGACGGCAGGGGGTGGGCAGATACGCAGTATTTT. The chain recombines TRBV2 with TRBJ2-3; 7 positions match TRBD1. The V gene's germline CDR1 is SNHLY and CDR2 FYNNEI. CDR3 size: 15 residues. V gave up 3 bases and J gave up 4 bases; unmatched junction bases: 7.

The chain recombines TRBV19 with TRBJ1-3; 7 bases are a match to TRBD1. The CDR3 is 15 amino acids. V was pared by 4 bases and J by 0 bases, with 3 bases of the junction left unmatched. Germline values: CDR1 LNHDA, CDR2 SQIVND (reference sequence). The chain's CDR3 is CASSRGQTSGNTIYF. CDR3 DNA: TGTGCCAGTAGTAGGGGACAGACCTCTGGAAACACCATATATTTT.

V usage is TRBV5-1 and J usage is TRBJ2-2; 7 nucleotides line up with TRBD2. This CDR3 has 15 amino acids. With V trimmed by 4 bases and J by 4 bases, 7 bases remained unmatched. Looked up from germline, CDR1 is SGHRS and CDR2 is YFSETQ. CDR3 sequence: CASSPGASGTGELFF. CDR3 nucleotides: TGCGCCAGCAGCCCGGGCGCTAGCGGCACCGGGGAGCTGTTTTTT.

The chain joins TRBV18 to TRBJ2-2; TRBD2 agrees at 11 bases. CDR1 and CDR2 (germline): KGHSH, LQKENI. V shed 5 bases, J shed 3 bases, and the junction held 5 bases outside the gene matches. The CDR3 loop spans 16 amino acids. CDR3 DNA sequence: TGTGCCAGCTCATCCACTAGCGGGAGATACACCGGGGAGCTGTTTTTT. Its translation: CASSSTSGRYTGELFF. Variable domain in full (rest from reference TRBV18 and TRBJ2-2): NAGVMQNPRHLVRRRGQEARLRCSPMKGHSHVYWYRQLPEEGLKFMVYLQKENIIDESGMPKERFSAEFPKEGPSILRIQQVVRGDSAAYFCASSSTSGRYTGELFFGEGSRLTVL.

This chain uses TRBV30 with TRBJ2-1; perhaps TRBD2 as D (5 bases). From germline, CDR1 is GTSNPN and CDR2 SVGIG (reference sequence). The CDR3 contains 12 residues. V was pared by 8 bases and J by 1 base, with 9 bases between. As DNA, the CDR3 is TGTGCCCGAGGGAGTTCCTACAATGAGCAGTTCTTC. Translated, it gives CARGSSYNEQFF.

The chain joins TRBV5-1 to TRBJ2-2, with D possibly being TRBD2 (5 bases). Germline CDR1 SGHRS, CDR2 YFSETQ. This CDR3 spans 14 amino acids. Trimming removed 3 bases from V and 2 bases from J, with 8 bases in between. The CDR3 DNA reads TGCGCCAGCAGCTATGGGAGCAACACCGGGGAGCTGTTTTTT. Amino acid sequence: CASSYGSNTGELFF.

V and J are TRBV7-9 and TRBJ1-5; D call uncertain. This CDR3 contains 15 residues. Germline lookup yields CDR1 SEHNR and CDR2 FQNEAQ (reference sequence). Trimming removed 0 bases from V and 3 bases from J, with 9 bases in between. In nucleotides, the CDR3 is TGTGCCAGCAGCTTAGCTGGGAGGGACAATCAGCCCCAGCATTTT. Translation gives CASSLAGRDNQPQHF.

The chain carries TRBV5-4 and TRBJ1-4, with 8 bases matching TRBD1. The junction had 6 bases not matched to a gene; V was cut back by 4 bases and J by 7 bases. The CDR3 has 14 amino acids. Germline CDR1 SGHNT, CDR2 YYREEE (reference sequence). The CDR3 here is CASSASGGGEKLFF. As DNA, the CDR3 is TGTGCCAGCAGCGCCTCAGGGGGCGGTGAAAAACTGTTTTTT.

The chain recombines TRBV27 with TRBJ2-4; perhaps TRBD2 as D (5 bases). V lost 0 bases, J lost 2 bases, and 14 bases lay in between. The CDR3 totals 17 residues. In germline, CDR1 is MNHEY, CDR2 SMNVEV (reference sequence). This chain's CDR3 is CASSLSSGPLTKNIQYF. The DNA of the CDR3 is TGTGCCAGCAGTTTATCGAGCGGACCTCTGACCAAAAACATTCAGTACTTC.

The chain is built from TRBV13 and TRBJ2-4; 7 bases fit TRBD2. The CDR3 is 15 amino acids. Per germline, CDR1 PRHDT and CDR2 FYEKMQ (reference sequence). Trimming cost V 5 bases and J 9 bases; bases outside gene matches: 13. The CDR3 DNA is TGTGCCAGCAGCGTATTGCGACTAGCCCCGAGCATTCAGTACTTC. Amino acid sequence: CASSVLRLAPSIQYF. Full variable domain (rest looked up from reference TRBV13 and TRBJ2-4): AAGVIQSPRHLIKEKRETATLKCYPIPRHDTVYWYQQGPGQDPQFLISFYEKMQSDKGSIPDRFSAQQFSDYHSELNMSSLELGDSALYFCASSVLRLAPSIQYFGAGTRLSVL.